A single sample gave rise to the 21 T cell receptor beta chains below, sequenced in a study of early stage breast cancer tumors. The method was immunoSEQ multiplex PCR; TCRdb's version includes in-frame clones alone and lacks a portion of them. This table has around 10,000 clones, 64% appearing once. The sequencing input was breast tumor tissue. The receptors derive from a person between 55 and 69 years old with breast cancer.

The CDR3 DNA sequence: TGTGCCAGCAGCTCCGGACTAGCGGATACAGATACGCAGTATTTT. This sequence encodes CASSSGLADTDTQYF. This chain connects TRBV6-6 to TRBJ2-3; TRBD2 matches at 10 bases. J was trimmed by 3 bases and V by 6 bases; bases with no gene match: 6. Germline V gene data show CDR1 as MNHNY and CDR2 as SVGAGI (reference sequence). The length of the CDR3 is 15 residues.

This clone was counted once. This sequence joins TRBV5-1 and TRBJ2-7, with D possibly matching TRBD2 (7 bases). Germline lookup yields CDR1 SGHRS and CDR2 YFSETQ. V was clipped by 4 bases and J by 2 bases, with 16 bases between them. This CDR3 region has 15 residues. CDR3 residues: CASSPSAGAPYEQYF. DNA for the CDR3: TGCGCCAGCAGCCCCTCTGCGGGGGCCCCCTACGAGCAGTACTTC.

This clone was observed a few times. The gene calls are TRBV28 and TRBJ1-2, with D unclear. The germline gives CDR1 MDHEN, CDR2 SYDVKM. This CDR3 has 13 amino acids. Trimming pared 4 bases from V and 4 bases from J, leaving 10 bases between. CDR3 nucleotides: TGTGCCAGCAGTTCCCGACGGATCTATGGCTACACCTTC. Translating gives CASSSRRIYGYTF.

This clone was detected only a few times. The CDR3 region is CASSSDRDRGGNEQFF. The CDR3, as DNA: TGTGCCAGCAGCTCGGACCGGGACAGGGGGGGAAATGAGCAGTTCTTC. The chain links TRBV7-2 to TRBJ2-1, with 11 bases that match TRBD1. The CDR3 runs to 16 residues. CDR1 and CDR2 (germline): SGHTA, FQGNSA. The ends lost 4 bases at V and 7 bases at J; junction bases unmatched: 9.

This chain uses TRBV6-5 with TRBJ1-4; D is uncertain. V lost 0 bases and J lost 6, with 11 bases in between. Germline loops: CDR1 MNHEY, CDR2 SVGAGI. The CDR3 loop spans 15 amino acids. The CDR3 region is CASSYSTEGYEKLFF. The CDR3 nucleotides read TGTGCCAGCAGTTACTCGACGGAGGGTTATGAAAAACTGTTTTTT.

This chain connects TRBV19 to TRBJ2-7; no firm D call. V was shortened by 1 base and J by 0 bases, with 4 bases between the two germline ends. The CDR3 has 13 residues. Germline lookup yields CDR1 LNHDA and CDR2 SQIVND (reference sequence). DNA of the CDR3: TGTGCCAGTAGTATAGGTAACTCCTACGAGCAGTACTTC. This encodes CASSIGNSYEQYF.

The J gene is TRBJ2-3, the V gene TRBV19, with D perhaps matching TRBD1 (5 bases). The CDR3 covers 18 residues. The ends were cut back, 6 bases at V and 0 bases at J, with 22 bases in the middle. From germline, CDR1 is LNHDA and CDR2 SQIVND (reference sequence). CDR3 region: CASRCPFETDQSTDTQYF. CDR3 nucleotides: TGTGCCAGTAGGTGCCCCTTTGAGACAGACCAAAGCACAGATACGCAGTATTTT.

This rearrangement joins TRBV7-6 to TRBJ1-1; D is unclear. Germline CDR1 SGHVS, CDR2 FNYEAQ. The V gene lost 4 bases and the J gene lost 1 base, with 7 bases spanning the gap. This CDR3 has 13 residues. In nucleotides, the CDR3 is TGTGCCAGCAGCTCAAACAGGAACACTGAAGCTTTCTTT. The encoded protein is CASSSNRNTEAFF.

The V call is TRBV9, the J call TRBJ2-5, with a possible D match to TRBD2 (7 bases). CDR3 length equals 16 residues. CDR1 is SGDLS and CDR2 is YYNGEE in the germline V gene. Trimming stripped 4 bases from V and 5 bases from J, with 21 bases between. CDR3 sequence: CASSPLGRGRQETQYF. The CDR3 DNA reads TGTGCCAGCAGCCCCCTGGGGCGGGGGCGCCAGGAGACCCAGTACTTC.

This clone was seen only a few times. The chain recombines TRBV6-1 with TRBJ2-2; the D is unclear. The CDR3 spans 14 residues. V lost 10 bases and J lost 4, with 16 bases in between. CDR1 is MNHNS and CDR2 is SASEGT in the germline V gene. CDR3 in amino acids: CATGDNFPTGELFF. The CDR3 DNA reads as TGTGCCACCGGCGACAACTTCCCCACCGGGGAGCTGTTTTTT.

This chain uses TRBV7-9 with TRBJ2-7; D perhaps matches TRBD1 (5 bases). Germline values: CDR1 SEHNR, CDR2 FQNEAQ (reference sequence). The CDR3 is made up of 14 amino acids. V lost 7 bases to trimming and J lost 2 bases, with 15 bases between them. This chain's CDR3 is CASTPRTSPYEQYF. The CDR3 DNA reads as TGTGCCAGCACGCCTAGGACAAGCCCCTACGAGCAGTACTTC. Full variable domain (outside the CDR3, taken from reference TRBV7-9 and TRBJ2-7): DTGVSQNPRHKITKRGQNVTFRCDPISEHNRLYWYRQTLGQGPEFLTYFQNEAQLEKSRLLSDRFSAERPKGSFSTLEIQRTEQGDSAMYLCASTPRTSPYEQYFGPGTRLTVT.

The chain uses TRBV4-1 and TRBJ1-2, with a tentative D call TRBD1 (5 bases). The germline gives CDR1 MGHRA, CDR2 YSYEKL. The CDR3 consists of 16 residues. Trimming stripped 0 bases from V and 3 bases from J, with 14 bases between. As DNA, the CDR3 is TGCGCCAGCAGCCAAGATCATACGGGGCTGGACTATGGCTACACCTTC. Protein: CASSQDHTGLDYGYTF.

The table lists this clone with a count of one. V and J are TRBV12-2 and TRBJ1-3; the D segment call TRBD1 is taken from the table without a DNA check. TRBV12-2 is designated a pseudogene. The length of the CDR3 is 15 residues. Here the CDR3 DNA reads TGTGCAAGTCGCTTAGATCAGATCTCTGGAAACACCATATATTTT. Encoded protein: CASRLDQISGNTIYF.

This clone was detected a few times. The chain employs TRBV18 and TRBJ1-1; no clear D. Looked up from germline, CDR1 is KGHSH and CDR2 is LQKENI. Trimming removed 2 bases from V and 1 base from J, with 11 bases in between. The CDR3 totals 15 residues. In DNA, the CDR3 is TGTGCCAGCTCACCAGGTTGGCAGCCGAACACTGAAGCTTTCTTT. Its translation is CASSPGWQPNTEAFF.

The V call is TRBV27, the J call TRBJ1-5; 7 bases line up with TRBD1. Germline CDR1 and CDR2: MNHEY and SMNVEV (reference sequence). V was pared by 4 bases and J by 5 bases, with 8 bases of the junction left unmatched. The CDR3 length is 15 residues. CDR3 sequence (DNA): TGTGCCAGCAGTTCCTCCCAGGGGGAGGATCAGCCCCAGCATTTT. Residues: CASSSSQGEDQPQHF.

CDR3 nucleotide sequence: TGTGCCAGCCAACGGACAGGGAACAATGAGCAGTTCTTC. Amino acids: CASQRTGNNEQFF. V usage is TRBV7-9 and J usage is TRBJ2-1; 8 positions agree with TRBD1. Per germline, CDR1 SEHNR and CDR2 FQNEAQ (reference sequence). With 8 bases clipped from V and 5 bases from J, the junction kept 5 bases outside the gene matches. The CDR3 totals 13 residues.

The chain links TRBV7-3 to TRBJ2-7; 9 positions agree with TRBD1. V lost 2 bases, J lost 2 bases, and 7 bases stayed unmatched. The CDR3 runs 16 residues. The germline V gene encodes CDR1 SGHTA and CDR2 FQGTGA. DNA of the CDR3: TGTGCCAGCAGCTTAGACGGGACAGGGTTCACCTACGAGCAGTACTTC. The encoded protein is CASSLDGTGFTYEQYF.

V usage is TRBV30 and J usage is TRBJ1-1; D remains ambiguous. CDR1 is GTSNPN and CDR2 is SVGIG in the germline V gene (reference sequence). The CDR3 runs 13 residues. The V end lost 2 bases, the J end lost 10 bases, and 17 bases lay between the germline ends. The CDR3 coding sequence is TGTGCCTGGAGTATCGGACCCCAGAGTGGAGCTTTCTTT. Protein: CAWSIGPQSGAFF.

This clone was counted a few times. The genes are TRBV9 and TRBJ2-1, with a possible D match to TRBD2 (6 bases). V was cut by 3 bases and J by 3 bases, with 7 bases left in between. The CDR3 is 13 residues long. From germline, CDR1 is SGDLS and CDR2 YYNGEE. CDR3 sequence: CASSGGGYNEQFF. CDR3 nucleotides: TGTGCCAGCAGCGGGGGAGGCTACAATGAGCAGTTCTTC.

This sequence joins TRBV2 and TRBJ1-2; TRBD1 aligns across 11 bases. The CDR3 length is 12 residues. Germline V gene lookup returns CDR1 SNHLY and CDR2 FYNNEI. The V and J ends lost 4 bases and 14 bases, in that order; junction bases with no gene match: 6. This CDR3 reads CASSVDRGPLTF. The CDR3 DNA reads TGTGCCAGCAGTGTGGACAGGGGGCCCCTAACCTTC.

Written as DNA, the CDR3 is TGTGCCAGCTCAGGTTTGAAGACAGGGGTCTACGAGCAGTACTTC. It is translated as CASSGLKTGVYEQYF. The chain joins TRBV6-1 to TRBJ2-7; TRBD1 matches at 8 bases. Germline V gene data show CDR1 as MNHNS and CDR2 as SASEGT. The CDR3 runs to 15 residues. V lost 8 bases and J lost 3; bases outside the gene matches: 12.